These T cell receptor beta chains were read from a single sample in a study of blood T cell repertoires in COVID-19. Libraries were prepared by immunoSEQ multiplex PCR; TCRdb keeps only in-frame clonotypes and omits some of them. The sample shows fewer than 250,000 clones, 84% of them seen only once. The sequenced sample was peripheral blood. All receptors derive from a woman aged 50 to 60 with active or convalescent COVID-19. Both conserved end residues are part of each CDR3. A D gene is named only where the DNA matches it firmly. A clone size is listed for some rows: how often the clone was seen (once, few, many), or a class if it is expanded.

CDR3nt: TGTGCCAGCAGTCATCGACAAGGCTACACCTTC; CDR3aa: CASSHRQGYTF; v_gene: TRBV28; d_gene: -; j_gene: TRBJ1-2; abundance: -
CDR3nt: TGTGCCACCAGTGATTCACGACAGGGCCCTAATGAAAAACTGTTTTTT; CDR3aa: CATSDSRQGPNEKLFF; v_gene: TRBV24-1; d_gene: TRBD1; j_gene: TRBJ1-4; abundance: -
CDR3nt: TGCGCCAGCAGTCCGGGTTCGGGAGGGGGAGAGACCCAGTACTTC; CDR3aa: CASSPGSGGGETQYF; v_gene: TRBV5-1; d_gene: TRBD2; j_gene: TRBJ2-5; abundance: -
CDR3nt: TGTGCCAGCAGCGTAGATAGGTCAGGGAATAGCTTCTCCTACAATGAGCAGTTCTTC; CDR3aa: CASSVDRSGNSFSYNEQFF; v_gene: TRBV9; d_gene: -; j_gene: TRBJ2-1; abundance: -
CDR3nt: TGTGCCAGCAGCCTACTAGCGGGGGAACGCACCGGGGAGCTGTTTTTT; CDR3aa: CASSLLAGERTGELFF; v_gene: TRBV6-4; d_gene: TRBD2; j_gene: TRBJ2-2; abundance: many
CDR3nt: TGTGCCAGCAGCCAAGAGGGACTAGTTAACTACAATGAGCAGTTCTTC; CDR3aa: CASSQEGLVNYNEQFF; v_gene: TRBV3-1/TRBV3-2; d_gene: TRBD2; j_gene: TRBJ2-1; abundance: -
CDR3nt: TGTGCCAGCAGTGACTCGGCTAGCGGGACCAACACCGGGGAGCTGTTTTTT; CDR3aa: CASSDSASGTNTGELFF; v_gene: TRBV6-4; d_gene: TRBD2; j_gene: TRBJ2-2; abundance: -
CDR3nt: TGTGCCAGCAGCTTAGCGGGTGGGGCGGGGACTTACTACAATGAGCAGTTCTTC; CDR3aa: CASSLAGGAGTYYNEQFF; v_gene: TRBV7-2; d_gene: -; j_gene: TRBJ2-1; abundance: -
CDR3nt: TGTGCCAGCAGCCAAACCGGACTAGCGGGGGGGCAAGAGCAGTTCTTC; CDR3aa: CASSQTGLAGGQEQFF; v_gene: TRBV4-2; d_gene: TRBD2; j_gene: TRBJ2-1; abundance: -
CDR3nt: TGCGCCAGCAGCTCGGGTTTGAGGACCGGGGAGCTGTTTTTT; CDR3aa: CASSSGLRTGELFF; v_gene: TRBV5-1; d_gene: -; j_gene: TRBJ2-2; abundance: -
CDR3nt: TGCGCCAGCAGCCAGACTAGCGGGAGGACTTTGGGTAATGAGCAGTTCTTC; CDR3aa: CASSQTSGRTLGNEQFF; v_gene: TRBV5-1; d_gene: TRBD2; j_gene: TRBJ2-1; abundance: -
CDR3nt: TGTGCCATCAGTGGTACGAGGGCCTACGAGCAGTACTTC; CDR3aa: CAISGTRAYEQYF; v_gene: TRBV10-3; d_gene: -; j_gene: TRBJ2-7; abundance: -
CDR3nt: TGTGCCAGCAGTCAATACCGACAGGGCACTGAAGCTTTCTTT; CDR3aa: CASSQYRQGTEAFF; v_gene: TRBV6-4; d_gene: TRBD1; j_gene: TRBJ1-1; abundance: -
CDR3nt: TGTGCCGGGGTAGGACTAGCGGGGACGCAGTATTTT; CDR3aa: CAGVGLAGTQYF; v_gene: TRBV2; d_gene: TRBD2; j_gene: TRBJ2-3; abundance: -
CDR3nt: TGTGCCAGCAGTCCCAGTGGGGCGGGAAGTGGCTACACCTTC; CDR3aa: CASSPSGAGSGYTF; v_gene: TRBV11-2; d_gene: -; j_gene: TRBJ1-2; abundance: -
CDR3nt: TGTGCCAGCAGCTTAAAAGAGGTCGTGTCAGTTCGCTATGGCTACACCTTC; CDR3aa: CASSLKEVVSVRYGYTF; v_gene: TRBV13; d_gene: -; j_gene: TRBJ1-2; abundance: once
CDR3nt: TGTGCCAGCAGTTACTCGAGACAGCACAATGAGCAGTTCTTC; CDR3aa: CASSYSRQHNEQFF; v_gene: TRBV6-5; d_gene: -; j_gene: TRBJ2-1; abundance: -
CDR3nt: TGTGCCACCAGCAGAGATATCGGGCCTGACAGGGCCTATGGCTACACCTTC; CDR3aa: CATSRDIGPDRAYGYTF; v_gene: TRBV15; d_gene: TRBD1; j_gene: TRBJ1-2; abundance: -
CDR3nt: TGCAGCGTCCCAGGGGACCCCATGAACACTGAAGCTTTCTTT; CDR3aa: CSVPGDPMNTEAFF; v_gene: TRBV29-1; d_gene: -; j_gene: TRBJ1-1; abundance: once
CDR3nt: TGTGCCACCAGTGATGCACAGGGAGCCCAAAATGAGCAGTTCTTC; CDR3aa: CATSDAQGAQNEQFF; v_gene: TRBV24-1; d_gene: -; j_gene: TRBJ2-1; abundance: once
CDR3nt: TGTGCCAGCAGTTACGGGGGAGGAGGCACTGAAGCTTTCTTT; CDR3aa: CASSYGGGGTEAFF; v_gene: TRBV6-5; d_gene: -; j_gene: TRBJ1-1; abundance: -
CDR3nt: TGTGCCAGCAGGGACGTCCGGACAGGGGAGCGGAATGAGCAGTTCTTC; CDR3aa: CASRDVRTGERNEQFF; v_gene: TRBV2; d_gene: TRBD1; j_gene: TRBJ2-1; abundance: -
CDR3nt: TGTGCCAGCAGCCAAGACATAGCGGCAGGACGGGCCCCCTACACCTTC; CDR3aa: CASSQDIAAGRAPYTF; v_gene: TRBV14; d_gene: -; j_gene: TRBJ1-2; abundance: -
CDR3nt: TGTGCCAGCAGCCCACAGGTTACTTTAGGAAATTCACCCCTCCACTTT; CDR3aa: CASSPQVTLGNSPLHF; v_gene: TRBV5-5; d_gene: -; j_gene: TRBJ1-6; abundance: -
CDR3nt: TGTGCCAGCATCCCTTGGGGGGAGGGGGTCAATGAGCAGTTCTTC; CDR3aa: CASIPWGEGVNEQFF; v_gene: TRBV7-9; d_gene: -; j_gene: TRBJ2-1; abundance: -
CDR3nt: TGTGCCAGCAGTGAACTTCGGACAGGGAACACTGAAGCTTTCTTT; CDR3aa: CASSELRTGNTEAFF; v_gene: TRBV6-1; d_gene: TRBD1; j_gene: TRBJ1-1; abundance: -
CDR3nt: TGCGCCAGCAGCCCCGGCATTAGCGGGGTCAATGAGCAGTTCTTC; CDR3aa: CASSPGISGVNEQFF; v_gene: TRBV5-1; d_gene: TRBD2; j_gene: TRBJ2-1; abundance: -
CDR3nt: TGTGCCAGCAGTTCTACTCCCAGGGGGGATAATTCACCCCTCCACTTT; CDR3aa: CASSSTPRGDNSPLHF; v_gene: TRBV6-5; d_gene: TRBD1; j_gene: TRBJ1-6; abundance: -
CDR3nt: TGTGCCAGCAGCGTAAGGTCCGGGGGGCCGAACACCGGGGAGCTGTTTTTT; CDR3aa: CASSVRSGGPNTGELFF; v_gene: TRBV9; d_gene: -; j_gene: TRBJ2-2; abundance: -
CDR3nt: TGTGCCAGTAGACACGACATCGGCAATCAGCCCCAGCATTTT; CDR3aa: CASRHDIGNQPQHF; v_gene: TRBV19; d_gene: -; j_gene: TRBJ1-5; abundance: -
CDR3nt: TGTGCCAGCAGCGTAGGACTAGAACAGTTCTTC; CDR3aa: CASSVGLEQFF; v_gene: TRBV9; d_gene: -; j_gene: TRBJ2-1; abundance: -
CDR3nt: TGTGCCAGCGTCCACAGCTCGAACACTGAAGCTTTCTTT; CDR3aa: CASVHSSNTEAFF; v_gene: TRBV28; d_gene: -; j_gene: TRBJ1-1; abundance: -
CDR3nt: TGTGCCAGCAGCAAAGTGGGCAGGCGAGGCTACACCTTC; CDR3aa: CASSKVGRRGYTF; v_gene: TRBV21-1; d_gene: -; j_gene: TRBJ1-2; abundance: -
CDR3nt: TGTGCCAGCAGCTTAACAGCGGGAGGACGGGAGACCCAGTACTTC; CDR3aa: CASSLTAGGRETQYF; v_gene: TRBV5-6; d_gene: TRBD2; j_gene: TRBJ2-5; abundance: -
CDR3nt: TGTGCCACCAGTGCAGTAGAGAGGGACACCGGGGAGCTGTTTTTT; CDR3aa: CATSAVERDTGELFF; v_gene: TRBV24-1; d_gene: -; j_gene: TRBJ2-2; abundance: -
CDR3nt: TGTGCCAGCAGCCAAGGGACTAGCGGGAGGGCCGTAGATACGCAGTATTTT; CDR3aa: CASSQGTSGRAVDTQYF; v_gene: TRBV3-1/TRBV3-2; d_gene: TRBD2; j_gene: TRBJ2-3; abundance: -
CDR3nt: TGCAGCGTGGGACACAACGAGCAGTACTTC; CDR3aa: CSVGHNEQYF; v_gene: TRBV29-1; d_gene: -; j_gene: TRBJ2-7; abundance: -
CDR3nt: TGCGCCAGCAGCTTGGAACAGTTCTCCACTGAAGCTTTCTTT; CDR3aa: CASSLEQFSTEAFF; v_gene: TRBV5-1; d_gene: -; j_gene: TRBJ1-1; abundance: -
CDR3nt: TGTGCCACCAGTGCTAACTTTCCGGGACAGGGGATAGAGACCCAGTACTTC; CDR3aa: CATSANFPGQGIETQYF; v_gene: TRBV24-1; d_gene: TRBD1; j_gene: TRBJ2-5; abundance: -
CDR3nt: TGTGCCAGCGCGACAGGGCCCCTCTATGGCTACACCTTC; CDR3aa: CASATGPLYGYTF; v_gene: TRBV6-5; d_gene: TRBD1; j_gene: TRBJ1-2; abundance: -
CDR3nt: TGCGCCAGCAGTGAGTCTTTTATGAACACTGAAGCTTTCTTT; CDR3aa: CASSESFMNTEAFF; v_gene: TRBV10-2; d_gene: -; j_gene: TRBJ1-1; abundance: -
CDR3nt: TGTGCCAGCACCCCGAGGGCTGGGGCCAACGTCCTGACTTTC; CDR3aa: CASTPRAGANVLTF; v_gene: TRBV28; d_gene: -; j_gene: TRBJ2-6; abundance: -
CDR3nt: TGTGCCAGCAGCGGAACATTGAGGGACAGAGATGGCTACACCTTC; CDR3aa: CASSGTLRDRDGYTF; v_gene: TRBV28; d_gene: TRBD1; j_gene: TRBJ1-2; abundance: few
CDR3nt: TGTGCCGCCCCAGGGGGCACCGGGGAGCTGTTTTTT; CDR3aa: CAAPGGTGELFF; v_gene: TRBV5-4; d_gene: TRBD1; j_gene: TRBJ2-2; abundance: -
CDR3nt: TGTGCCACCAGCAGAGATCGTAGAGCGGGGGCCCGCGGAGATACGCAGTATTTT; CDR3aa: CATSRDRRAGARGDTQYF; v_gene: TRBV15; d_gene: TRBD2; j_gene: TRBJ2-3; abundance: -
CDR3nt: TGTGCCAGCAGCAAGACAGGGGCGGGATCCTACAATGAGCAGTTCTTC; CDR3aa: CASSKTGAGSYNEQFF; v_gene: TRBV11-2; d_gene: TRBD1; j_gene: TRBJ2-1; abundance: -
CDR3nt: TGCGCCAGCAGCCTCGGACTAGCGGGGCTCCAAGAGACCCAGTACTTC; CDR3aa: CASSLGLAGLQETQYF; v_gene: TRBV5-1; d_gene: TRBD2; j_gene: TRBJ2-5; abundance: -
CDR3nt: TGCGCCAGCAGCTTGAGGGCTCAGGGTTTCGGGGAGCTGTTTTTT; CDR3aa: CASSLRAQGFGELFF; v_gene: TRBV5-1; d_gene: -; j_gene: TRBJ2-2; abundance: -
CDR3nt: TGTGCCAGCTCACCGGAACAGGGCCAAGAGACCCAGTACTTC; CDR3aa: CASSPEQGQETQYF; v_gene: TRBV18; d_gene: -; j_gene: TRBJ2-5; abundance: -
CDR3nt: TGTGCCAGCAGTGAGGGGGCCACGGGAGGAAACACCATATATTTT; CDR3aa: CASSEGATGGNTIYF; v_gene: TRBV2; d_gene: -; j_gene: TRBJ1-3; abundance: -
CDR3nt: TGTGCCAGCAGTGAAGCTTTTGGACAGGGCTATCAGCCCCAGCATTTT; CDR3aa: CASSEAFGQGYQPQHF; v_gene: TRBV6-1; d_gene: TRBD1; j_gene: TRBJ1-5; abundance: -
CDR3nt: TGTGCCGGCCGACAGGGCCCACTCCCTCAGACTGAAGCTTTCTTT; CDR3aa: CAGRQGPLPQTEAFF; v_gene: TRBV6-5; d_gene: TRBD1; j_gene: TRBJ1-1; abundance: -